This T cell receptor beta chain was retrieved from a study of cytotoxic CD8 clonotypes in ibrutinib-treated CLL. With cryopreserved PBMCs as the source, roughly 1.8 micrograms of genomic DNA went to TCR beta libraries. Repertoires were generated with immunoSEQ multiplex PCR, while TCRdb's copy carries only in-frame clones and drops some. The sample records approximately 200,000 clones, 72% being singletons. As for this clone: Its target is unknown.

Germline CDR1 and CDR2: SGHNT and YYREEE (reference sequence). CDR3 size: 17 residues. With 0 bases clipped from V and 2 bases from J, the junction kept 3 bases outside the gene matches. General study findings and limits: The times at which samples were taken varied between sustained-remission and progressing patients.

This TCR derives from a human donor with chronic lymphocytic leukemia. The genes are TRBV5-4 and TRBJ2-3; 13 bases are shared with TRBD2. Sequencing used PBMCs, obtained after 24 months of ibrutinib treatment. CDR3 coding DNA: TGTGCCAGCAGCTTGGGGGGACTAGCGGGGCTCACAGATACGCAGTATTTT. Residues: CASSLGGLAGLTDTQYF.